In its sample, the clone carrying this TCR beta chain was seen once. This sample is drawn from a study of OX40 agonist ivuxolimab in advanced cancers. Repertoires were generated with immunoSEQ multiplex PCR, while TCRdb's copy carries only in-frame clones and drops some. The sample lists more than 70,000 clones; about 86% were seen once. The sequences come from CD4+ or CD8+ T cells sorted from blood, collected in a trial of the OX40 agonist ivuxolimab. This clonotype was sampled from an adult with an advanced solid tumor such as melanoma, head and neck, liver or kidney cancer.

As DNA, the CDR3 is TGTGCCAGCAGTTTCTCCGACGGAAGCTCTGGAAACACCATATATTTT. It yields the protein CASSFSDGSSGNTIYF. The gene calls are TRBV28 and TRBJ1-3; D not certain. Trimming left V 3 bases short and J 0 bases short, with 12 bases between. The CDR3 has 16 residues. Germline CDR1 and CDR2: MDHEN and SYDVKM. Supplemented by reference TRBV28 and TRBJ1-3, the full variable domain reads DVKVTQSSRYLVKRTGEKVFLECVQDMDHENMFWYRQDPGLGLRLIYFSYDVKMKEKGDIPEGYSVSREKKERFSLILESASTNQTSMYLCASSFSDGSSGNTIYFGEGSWLTVV.